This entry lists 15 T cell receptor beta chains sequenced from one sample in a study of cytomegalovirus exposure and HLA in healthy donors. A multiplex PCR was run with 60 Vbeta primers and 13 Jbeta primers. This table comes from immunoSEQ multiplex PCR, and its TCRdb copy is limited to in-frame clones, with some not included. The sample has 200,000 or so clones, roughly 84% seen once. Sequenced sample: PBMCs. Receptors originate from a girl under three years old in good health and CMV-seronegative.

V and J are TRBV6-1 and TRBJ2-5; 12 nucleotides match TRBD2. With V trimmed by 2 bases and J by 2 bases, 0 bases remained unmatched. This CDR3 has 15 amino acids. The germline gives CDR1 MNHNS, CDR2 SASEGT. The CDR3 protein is CASSELAGGQETQYF. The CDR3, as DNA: TGTGCCAGCAGTGAACTAGCGGGGGGGCAAGAGACCCAGTACTTC.

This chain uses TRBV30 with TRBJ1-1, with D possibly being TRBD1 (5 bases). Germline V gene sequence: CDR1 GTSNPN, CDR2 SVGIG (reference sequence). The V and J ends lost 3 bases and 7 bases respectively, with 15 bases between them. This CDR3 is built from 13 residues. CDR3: CAWSETEGGEAFF. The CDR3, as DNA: TGTGCCTGGAGCGAGACAGAAGGCGGTGAAGCTTTCTTT.

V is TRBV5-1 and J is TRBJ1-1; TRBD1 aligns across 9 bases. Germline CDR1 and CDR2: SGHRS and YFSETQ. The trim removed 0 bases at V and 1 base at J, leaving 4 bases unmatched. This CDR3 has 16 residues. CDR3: CASSLEGTGWNTEAFF. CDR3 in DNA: TGCGCCAGCAGCTTGGAGGGGACAGGGTGGAACACTGAAGCTTTCTTT.

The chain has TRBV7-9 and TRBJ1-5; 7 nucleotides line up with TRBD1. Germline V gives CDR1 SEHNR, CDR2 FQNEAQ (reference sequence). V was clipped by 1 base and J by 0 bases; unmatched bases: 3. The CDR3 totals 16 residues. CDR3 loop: CASSLGQGSSNQPQHF. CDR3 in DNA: TGTGCCAGCAGCTTAGGACAGGGATCTAGCAATCAGCCCCAGCATTTT.

Written as DNA, the CDR3 is TGTGCCAGCAGCTTAGGGAGGAGGCTGGTGGGGGAGCTGTTTTTT. As protein: CASSLGRRLVGELFF. This chain connects TRBV13 to TRBJ2-2; the D gene is possibly TRBD2 (5 bases). The CDR3 has 15 residues. CDR1 is PRHDT and CDR2 is FYEKMQ in the germline V gene (reference sequence). V shed 0 bases and J shed 8 bases, with 13 bases lying between them.

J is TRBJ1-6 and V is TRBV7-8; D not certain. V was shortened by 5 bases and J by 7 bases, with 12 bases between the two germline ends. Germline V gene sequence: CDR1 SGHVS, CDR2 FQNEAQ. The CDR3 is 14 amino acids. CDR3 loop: CASSAEWSNSPLHF. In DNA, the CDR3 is TGTGCCAGCAGCGCGGAGTGGTCCAATTCACCCCTCCACTTT.

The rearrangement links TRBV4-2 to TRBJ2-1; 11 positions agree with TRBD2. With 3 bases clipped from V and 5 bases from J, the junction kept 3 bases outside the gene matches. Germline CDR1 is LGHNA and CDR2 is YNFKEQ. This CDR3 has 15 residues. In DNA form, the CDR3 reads TGTGCCAGCAGCCACACTAGCGGGAGAGACAATGAGCAGTTCTTC. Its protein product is CASSHTSGRDNEQFF.

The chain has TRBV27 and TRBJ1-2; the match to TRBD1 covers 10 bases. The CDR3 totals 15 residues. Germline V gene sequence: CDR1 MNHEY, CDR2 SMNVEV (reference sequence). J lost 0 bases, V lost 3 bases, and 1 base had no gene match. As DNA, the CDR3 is TGTGCCAGCAGTTTGGGGACAGGGGCTAACTATGGCTACACCTTC. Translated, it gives CASSLGTGANYGYTF.

The DNA of the CDR3 is TGCGCCAGCAGCTTGGCAGGCGTCCAAGAGACCCAGTACTTC. Protein sequence: CASSLAGVQETQYF. The chain has TRBV5-1 and TRBJ2-5; D is unclear. CDR1 is SGHRS and CDR2 is YFSETQ in the germline V gene. Between the trimmed V and J ends, which lost 0 bases and 1 base, there was a span of 7 bases. The CDR3 extends over 14 amino acids.

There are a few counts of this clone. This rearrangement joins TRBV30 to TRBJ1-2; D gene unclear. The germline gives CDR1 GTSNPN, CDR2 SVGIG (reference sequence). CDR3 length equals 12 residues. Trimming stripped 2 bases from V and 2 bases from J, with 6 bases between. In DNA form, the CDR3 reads TGTGCCTGGAGTTACAGAAACTATGGCTACACCTTC. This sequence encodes CAWSYRNYGYTF.

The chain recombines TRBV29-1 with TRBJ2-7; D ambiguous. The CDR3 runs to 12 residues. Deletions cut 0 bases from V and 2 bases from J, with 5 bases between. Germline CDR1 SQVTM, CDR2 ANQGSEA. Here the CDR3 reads CSVEDRAYEQYF. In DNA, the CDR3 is TGCAGCGTTGAAGATCGGGCCTACGAGCAGTACTTC.

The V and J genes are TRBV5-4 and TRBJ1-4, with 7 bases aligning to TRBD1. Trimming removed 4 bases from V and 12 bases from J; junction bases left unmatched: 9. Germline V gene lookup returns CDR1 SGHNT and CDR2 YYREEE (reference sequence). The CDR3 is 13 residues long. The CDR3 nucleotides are TGTGCCAGCAGCCGGCCAGGGGGTGAGGAACTGTTTTTT. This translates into CASSRPGGEELFF.

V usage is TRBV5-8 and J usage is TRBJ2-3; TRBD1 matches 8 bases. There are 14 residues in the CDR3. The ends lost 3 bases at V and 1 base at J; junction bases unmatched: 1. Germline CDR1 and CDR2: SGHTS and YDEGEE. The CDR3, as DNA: TGTGCCAGCAGCTCGGACAGGGGCACAGATACGCAGTATTTT. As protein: CASSSDRGTDTQYF.

In DNA form, the CDR3 reads TGTGCCACCAGTTACACCTCCGGGACAGGGAACGAGCAGTACTTC. It specifies CATSYTSGTGNEQYF. The chain couples TRBV15 to TRBJ2-7; TRBD1 matches 9 bases. The J segment lost 5 bases and the V segment lost 6 bases, leaving 11 bases of the junction unmatched. The CDR3 totals 15 residues. Germline V gene lookup returns CDR1 LNHNV and CDR2 YYDKDF (reference sequence).

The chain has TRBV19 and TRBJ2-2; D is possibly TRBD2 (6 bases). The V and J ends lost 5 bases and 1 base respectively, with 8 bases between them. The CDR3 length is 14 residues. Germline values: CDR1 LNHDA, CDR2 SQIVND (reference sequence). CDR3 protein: CASSPGVNTGELFF. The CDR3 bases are TGTGCCAGTAGTCCGGGGGTGAACACCGGGGAGCTGTTTTTT.